The sequence of this TCR beta chain was determined in a study of blood T cell repertoires in COVID-19. Background on the study: Material from acute and convalescent COVID-19 was sourced from the United States, Italy and Spain. Sources were T cells, B-cell-depleted T cells, or PBMCs; the material itself was cDNA or gDNA.

Trimming took off 4 bases at V and 0 bases at J, with 10 bases between the two ends. Germline values: CDR1 LGHNA, CDR2 YSLEER. The length of the CDR3 is 16 residues. In the source study's methods: Reference gene primer amplification gave nucleated cell count estimates. The table came from immunoSEQ multiplex PCR; TCRdb's copy has only in-frame clones and leaves some out. The V and J calls and clone size are taken from that table; D and trimming were inferred from the DNA. The sample records approximately 250,000 clones, 75% to 90% being singletons. The sequence came from a man aged 25 to 40 with active or convalescent COVID-19. The V call is TRBV4-3, the J call TRBJ1-6; no definite D call. Sequencing used peripheral blood. Written as DNA, the CDR3 is TGCGCCAGCAGCCGGCAGGCAAGCTCCTATAATTCACCCCTCCACTTT. This encodes CASSRQASSYNSPLHF.